In its sample, the clone carrying this TCR beta chain ranks as large. What it recognizes is unknown. TCRbeta sequences of proliferating CFSE-low MLR cells were labeled alloreactive. This entry comes from a study of T cell clones after liver transplantation. The study, taken as a whole, reports: These preliminary findings come from unstandardized post-transplant sampling times.

Looked up from germline, CDR1 is SGHRS and CDR2 is YFSETQ. Trimming took off 0 bases at V and 3 bases at J, with 6 bases between the two ends. There are 13 residues in the CDR3. Clones were sequenced by immunoSEQ multiplex PCR, and TCRdb holds only the in-frame ones, with some missing. The data contain 1,400 or so clones, 25% to 30% of them singletons. The TCR was taken from a human patient who received a liver transplant. Some T cells may originate from the graft donor. The chain recombines TRBV5-1 with TRBJ2-5, with a possible D match to TRBD2 (5 bases). The sample was CD8+ T cells from PBMCs cultured with third-party cells. This chain's CDR3 is CASSLVGEETQYF. DNA of the CDR3: TGCGCCAGCAGCTTGGTCGGGGAAGAGACCCAGTACTTC.